This passage covers 26 T cell receptor beta chains from one sample sequenced in a study of response to subunit inactivated influenza vaccine. Each CDR3 protein gets one entry after TCRdb re-called the RT-PCR reads with MiXCR. The data contain 500,000 to 600,000 distinct CDR3 sequences, around 13% of them singletons. This material consisted of PBMCs from blood, taken 11 to 12 days after vaccination. Receptors were obtained from a man aged 50-59 years who received an inactivated influenza vaccine.

This clonotype came up a few times. J is TRBJ1-5 and V is TRBV4-3, with a weak D call TRBD1 (6 bases). This CDR3 comprises 14 residues. CDR1 is LGHNA, CDR2 YSLEER, per germline. Deletions cut 1 base from V and 4 bases from J, with 8 bases between. The CDR3 coding sequence is TGCGCCAGCAGCCAAGTCACAGGGAATCAGCCCCAGCATTTT. It translates to CASSQVTGNQPQHF.

The rearrangement links TRBV4-3 to TRBJ1-5; the D is unclear. This CDR3 region has 14 residues. Trimming pared 0 bases from V and 4 bases from J, leaving 7 bases between. From germline, CDR1 is LGHNA and CDR2 YSLEER. CDR3 nucleotide sequence: TGCGCCAGCAGCCAAGATTTGGGGAATCAGCCCCAGCATTTT. It yields the protein CASSQDLGNQPQHF.

This clonotype came up many times. This chain joins TRBV6-9 and TRBJ2-2; D is ambiguous. Germline CDR1 reads MNHGY; CDR2 reads SVAAGI. CDR3 length: 12 amino acids. With 2 bases removed from V and 8 bases from J, the gap between germline ends came to 6 bases. CDR3 in DNA: TGTGCCAGCAGTTATGAAAGGGGGGAGCTGTTTTTT. It specifies CASSYERGELFF.

The sample holds many counts of this clonotype. V usage is TRBV6-2 or TRBV6-3 and J usage is TRBJ1-1, with D perhaps matching TRBD1 (6 bases). V gave up 6 bases and J gave up 3 bases, with 17 bases separating them. Germline CDR1 reads MNHEY; CDR2 reads SVGEGT. The CDR3 spans 15 residues. This CDR3 reads CASRKGTLSDTEAFF. CDR3 DNA sequence: TGTGCCAGCAGAAAGGGGACATTGTCGGACACTGAAGCTTTCTTT.

The J gene is TRBJ1-1, the V gene TRBV4-3, with D possibly TRBD1 on 6 matching bases. Per germline, CDR1 LGHNA and CDR2 YSLEER. V was cut by 0 bases and J by 1 base, with 12 bases left in between. The CDR3 has 16 residues. The CDR3 loop reads CASSQDWTATNTEAFF. The CDR3, as DNA: TGCGCCAGCAGCCAAGATTGGACAGCGACGAACACTGAAGCTTTCTTT.

The chain is built from TRBV20-1 and TRBJ1-5; D not resolved. The CDR3 is 14 residues long. The germline V gene has CDR1 DFQATT and CDR2 SNEGSKA (reference sequence). With 2 bases removed from V and 6 bases from J, the gap between germline ends came to 14 bases. The CDR3 loop is CSARKITESQPQHF. CDR3 DNA sequence: TGCAGTGCTAGAAAAATAACAGAAAGTCAGCCCCAGCATTTT.

This chain joins TRBV6-4 and TRBJ2-7; 10 bases line up with TRBD1. V shed 6 bases, J shed 4 bases, and the junction held 9 bases outside the gene matches. CDR1 and CDR2 (germline): MRHNA, SNTAGT. The CDR3 contains 15 residues. Here the CDR3 reads CASSELGQGGYEQYF. CDR3 DNA: TGTGCCAGCAGCGAACTCGGACAGGGGGGTTACGAGCAGTACTTC.

The chain combines TRBV7-9 with TRBJ2-3, with D uncertain. V lost 11 bases to trimming and J lost 6 bases, with 15 bases between them. Germline V gene data show CDR1 as SEHNR and CDR2 as FQNEAQ (reference sequence). This CDR3 is 12 amino acids long. CDR3 region: CASSVQDDTQYF. CDR3 bases: TGTGCCTCCTCAGTGCAGGACGATACGCAGTATTTT.

The chain joins TRBV14 to TRBJ2-1; D gene ambiguous. The germline V gene has CDR1 SGHDN and CDR2 FVKESK. V was trimmed by 1 base and J by 6 bases, leaving 13 bases between them. CDR3 size: 15 residues. In nucleotides, the CDR3 is TGTGCCAGCAGCCAAGGGGCTCATGGCGTCAATGAGCAGTTCTTC. It specifies CASSQGAHGVNEQFF.

This clonotype came up a few times. The chain carries TRBV5-1 and TRBJ2-1; no clear D. The CDR3 totals 14 residues. V gave up 4 bases and J gave up 0 bases, with 8 bases separating them. Germline V lookup: CDR1 SGHRS, CDR2 YFSETQ. The CDR3 is CASSNLDSYNEQFF. The CDR3 nucleotides read TGCGCCAGCAGCAATTTAGACTCCTACAATGAGCAGTTCTTC.

In this sample, this clonotype turned up a few times. The J gene is TRBJ2-7, the V gene TRBV6-5, with TRBD2 matching over 13 bases. Trimming removed 0 bases from V and 5 bases from J; junction bases left unmatched: 4. There are 16 residues in the CDR3. Germline V lookup: CDR1 MNHEY, CDR2 SVGAGI. The CDR3 protein is CASSYSSLAGGHEQYF. CDR3 in DNA: TGTGCCAGCAGTTACTCGTCACTAGCGGGGGGGCACGAGCAGTACTTC.

The rearrangement joins TRBV6-2 or TRBV6-3 to TRBJ2-5; TRBD2 agrees at 8 bases. The CDR3 has 18 residues. Germline values: CDR1 MNHEY, CDR2 SVGEGT. Trimming cost V 4 bases and J 2 bases; bases outside gene matches: 15. CDR3 amino acids: CASSWPPLSGDTQETQYF. CDR3 DNA sequence: TGTGCCAGCAGTTGGCCCCCTCTTAGCGGGGACACTCAAGAGACCCAGTACTTC.

This clonotype was seen a handful of times. The chain uses TRBV12-3 or TRBV12-4 and TRBJ2-5; 8 bases fit TRBD1. The V segment lost 7 bases and the J segment 5 bases; nucleotides outside the gene matches: 12. The CDR3 has 15 residues. The CDR3 spells CASTEGQGAGETQYF. The CDR3 nucleotides are TGTGCCAGCACCGAGGGTCAGGGGGCTGGGGAGACCCAGTACTTC.

This clonotype has a count of ten or more. The CDR3 DNA reads as TGCGCCAGCAGCCAACCTAACTTAGGTTCCGGGGAGCTGTTTTTT. It is translated as CASSQPNLGSGELFF. The rearrangement joins TRBV4-1 to TRBJ2-2; D is ambiguous. Germline V gives CDR1 MGHRA, CDR2 YSYEKL. The CDR3 totals 15 residues. Trimming shortened V by 2 bases and J by 6 bases, and 13 bases separated the two germline ends.

The chain links TRBV15 to TRBJ1-1; no firm D call. V was shortened by 0 bases and J by 5 bases, with 7 bases between the two germline ends. The germline V gene encodes CDR1 LNHNV and CDR2 YYDKDF (reference sequence). The CDR3 has 13 residues. The CDR3 sequence: CATSRDPGTEAFF. The CDR3 nucleotides read TGTGCCACCAGCAGAGATCCGGGGACTGAAGCTTTCTTT.

There are a few counts of this clonotype. The V call is TRBV5-1, the J call TRBJ2-7, with D possibly matching TRBD1 (5 bases). Per the germline V gene, CDR1 is SGHRS and CDR2 is YFSETQ. This CDR3 contains 14 residues. Trimming removed 4 bases at V and 4 bases at J, with 15 bases between. The CDR3 sequence is CASSPVGAVYEQYF. The DNA for the CDR3 is TGCGCCAGCAGCCCGGTAGGGGCGGTATACGAGCAGTACTTC.

This clonotype has just a few counts. The chain links TRBV11-2 to TRBJ2-7; 12 bases fit TRBD2. CDR3 length: 15 amino acids. CDR1 and CDR2 from the germline V gene are SGHAT and FQNNGV. After removal of 0 bases from V and 6 bases from J, the junction contained 3 bases not matched to a gene. The CDR3 DNA sequence: TGTGCCAGCAGCTTAGATAGACTAGCGGGGGCCGAGCAGTACTTC. Translating gives CASSLDRLAGAEQYF.

This clonotype has ten or more counts. The gene calls are TRBV5-1 and TRBJ2-5; D gene unclear. V lost 4 bases to trimming and J lost 4 bases, with 11 bases between them. The length of the CDR3 is 13 residues. The germline gives CDR1 SGHRS, CDR2 YFSETQ. The CDR3 bases are TGCGCCAGCAGCCCCATAACGGGAGAGACCCAGTACTTC. Translation gives CASSPITGETQYF.

This clonotype has more than one count but fewer than ten. J is TRBJ1-5 and V is TRBV19; TRBD1 agrees at 12 bases. CDR1 LNHDA and CDR2 SQIVND come from the germline V gene (reference sequence). V was pared by 3 bases and J by 5 bases, with 5 bases of the junction left unmatched. This CDR3 contains 16 residues. CDR3 sequence: CASSIQGQGAYQPQHF. Here the CDR3 DNA reads TGTGCCAGTAGTATCCAGGGACAGGGGGCGTATCAGCCCCAGCATTTT.

Many counts were recorded for this clonotype. The CDR3 DNA sequence: TGCGCCAGCAGCTTCGCAGGGGAGGATGGCTACACCTTC. It translates to CASSFAGEDGYTF. This chain uses TRBV5-1 with TRBJ1-2; maybe TRBD1 (6 bases). In germline, CDR1 is SGHRS, CDR2 YFSETQ. V lost 2 bases, J lost 6 bases, and 11 bases lay in between. The CDR3 sequence is 13 residues long.

The sample holds a few counts of this clonotype. The CDR3 DNA sequence: TGTGCCAGCAGCCCATTCCCAAGCTACGAGCAGTACTTC. Translation gives CASSPFPSYEQYF. The chain uses TRBV6-1 and TRBJ2-7; D unresolved. This CDR3 region has 13 residues. Germline V lookup: CDR1 MNHNS, CDR2 SASEGT. The V gene lost 6 bases and the J gene lost 3 bases, with 12 bases spanning the gap.

This clonotype was detected only a few times. This chain connects TRBV5-4 to TRBJ2-5; D not certain. CDR3 length: 12 amino acids. Germline loops: CDR1 SGHNT, CDR2 YYREEE (reference sequence). Trimming removed 6 bases at V and 5 bases at J, with 11 bases between. CDR3 in amino acids: CASTSPGETQYF. The CDR3 region has the DNA TGTGCCAGCACCTCTCCCGGCGAGACCCAGTACTTC.

There are a few counts of this clonotype. The V gene is TRBV7-2, the J gene TRBJ1-2; 10 bases are a match to TRBD1. The CDR3 runs to 17 residues. V was pared by 0 bases and J by 0 bases, with 4 bases of the junction left unmatched. In germline, CDR1 is SGHTA, CDR2 FQGNSA. The DNA of the CDR3 is TGTGCCAGCAGCTTAGCGCGGACAGGGGGTACTAACTATGGCTACACCTTC. It codes for CASSLARTGGTNYGYTF.

At least ten counts were recorded for this clonotype. This chain uses TRBV20-1 with TRBJ1-1; D not certain. V was cut by 0 bases and J by 4 bases, with 9 bases left in between. Germline values: CDR1 DFQATT, CDR2 SNEGSKA (reference sequence). The CDR3 loop spans 13 amino acids. The CDR3, as DNA: TGCAGTGCTAGAGAGCGGGATCGCACTGAAGCTTTCTTT. Translating gives CSARERDRTEAFF.

CDR3 in amino acids: CASRRTSGRIDEQFF. The CDR3 DNA reads as TGTGCCAGTAGGCGGACTAGCGGGAGAATCGATGAGCAGTTCTTC. The genes are TRBV19 and TRBJ2-1; TRBD2 agrees at 13 bases. J lost 8 bases, V lost 6 bases, and 7 bases had no gene match. Germline loops: CDR1 LNHDA, CDR2 SQIVND (reference sequence). This CDR3 has 15 residues.

Here the CDR3 DNA reads TGTGCCACCACACCGGGACAGGAATTAAATGAGCAGTTCTTC. Its protein is CATTPGQELNEQFF. The rearrangement links TRBV6-1 to TRBJ2-1; 8 nucleotides align to TRBD1. J gave up 7 bases and V 10 bases, and 12 bases lay outside the gene matches. The CDR3 spans 14 residues. Per germline, CDR1 MNHNS and CDR2 SASEGT.